This T cell receptor (beta chain) was recovered during a study of circulating and synovial CD4+ cells in juvenile arthritis. This table comes from immunoSEQ multiplex PCR, and its TCRdb copy is limited to in-frame clones, with some not included. Found here are tens of thousands of clones, about 94% of them singletons; the top ten hold approximately 0.7%. Material: CD4+ T cells from blood. The TCR was taken from a human donor with juvenile idiopathic arthritis.

DNA for the CDR3: TGTGCCAGCAGCTTGATTTCCGCGGACACCGGGGAGCTGTTTTTT. Its translation: CASSLISADTGELFF. V usage is TRBV5-4 and J usage is TRBJ2-2, with D hard to call. Germline values: CDR1 SGHNT, CDR2 YYREEE (reference sequence). The CDR3 sequence is 15 residues long. Trimming removed 1 base from V and 3 bases from J, with 10 bases in between. Looking up the rest from reference TRBV5-4 and TRBJ2-2 gives the full variable domain: ETGVTQSPTHLIKTRGQQVTLRCSSQSGHNTVSWYQQALGQGPQFIFQYYREEENGRGNFPPRFSGLQFPNYSSELNVNALELDDSALYLCASSLISADTGELFFGEGSRLTVL.